The 15 T cell receptor beta chains presented below share a single source sample, sequenced in a study of shared clonotypes between healthy human individuals. Some clones are missing from TCRdb's copy, which holds only in-frame ones; the method was immunoSEQ multiplex PCR. Counted here are approximately 600,000 clones, about 95% occurring once; the ten biggest clones make up over 0.1%. Naive CD8 populations comprised CD45RO-negative cells positively selected for CCR7, excluding terminally differentiated effector memory CD45RA+ cells. The source material was naive CD8+ T cells sorted from blood. These receptor sequences come from a woman aged 25 to 39 in good health.

This chain connects TRBV7-9 to TRBJ2-7; no clear D gene. This CDR3 region has 14 residues. V was clipped by 3 bases and J by 1 base, with 10 bases between them. Germline CDR1 reads SEHNR; CDR2 reads FQNEAQ (reference sequence). The CDR3 DNA is TGTGCCAGCAGCTTCTCTAGACTTTCCTACGAGCAGTACTTC. The encoded protein is CASSFSRLSYEQYF.

The chain uses TRBV13 and TRBJ2-5; 10 bases fit TRBD2. The germline V gene encodes CDR1 PRHDT and CDR2 FYEKMQ (reference sequence). The CDR3 has 16 amino acids. V shed 4 bases, J shed 5 bases, and the junction held 10 bases outside the gene matches. CDR3 DNA sequence: TGTGCCAGCAGCTCCGATAGCGGGAGGATTGGGGAGACCCAGTACTTC. Residues: CASSSDSGRIGETQYF.

V is TRBV13 and J is TRBJ2-1, with D possibly TRBD2 on 6 matching bases. Germline CDR1 and CDR2: PRHDT and FYEKMQ (reference sequence). V shed 5 bases and J shed 4 bases, with 12 bases lying between them. This CDR3 region has 14 residues. The CDR3 is CASSDRDSYNEQFF. DNA for the CDR3: TGTGCCAGCAGCGACCGGGACTCATACAATGAGCAGTTCTTC.

This chain links TRBV30 with TRBJ2-1; D unclear. Germline assignment: CDR1 GTSNPN and CDR2 SVGIG (reference sequence). CDR3 length equals 12 residues. V gave up 2 bases and J gave up 5 bases, with 7 bases separating them. The CDR3 loop reads CAWSPGNNEQFF. For the CDR3, the DNA is TGTGCCTGGAGTCCTGGGAACAATGAGCAGTTCTTC.

The chain links TRBV27 to TRBJ1-1; the D gene is possibly TRBD1 (5 bases). V lost 6 bases and J lost 0, with 11 bases in between. CDR1 and CDR2 (germline): MNHEY, SMNVEV (reference sequence). This CDR3 has 14 residues. CDR3 protein: CASSLTAMNTEAFF. The CDR3, as DNA: TGTGCCAGCAGCCTGACAGCAATGAACACTGAAGCTTTCTTT.

This chain connects TRBV7-2 to TRBJ2-1, with 9 positions matching TRBD2. V lost 5 bases and J lost 4; bases outside the gene matches: 9. The CDR3 sequence is 16 residues long. Germline values: CDR1 SGHTA, CDR2 FQGNSA. CDR3 loop: CASSPLAGAGYNEQFF. As DNA, the CDR3 is TGTGCCAGCAGCCCCTTAGCGGGGGCGGGTTACAATGAGCAGTTCTTC.

Remarks on this clone: This CDR3 is also generated by other DNA sequences in the sample. V usage is TRBV27 and J usage is TRBJ2-7, with 11 positions matching TRBD2. Germline CDR1 MNHEY, CDR2 SMNVEV (reference sequence). The CDR3 is 16 amino acids. The J segment lost 1 base and the V segment lost 2 bases, leaving 4 bases of the junction unmatched. The chain's CDR3 is CASSLILAGGSYEQYF. The CDR3 nucleotides are TGTGCCAGCAGTTTAATCTTAGCGGGAGGGTCCTACGAGCAGTACTTC.

This CDR3 reads CASSPGQRQPQHF. The CDR3 DNA reads TGTGCCAGCAGCCCCGGACAGAGGCAGCCCCAGCATTTT. The chain has TRBV28 and TRBJ1-5; a weak D match, TRBD1 (6 bases). The ends were cut back, 6 bases at V and 7 bases at J, with 13 bases in the middle. The CDR3 sequence is 13 residues long. Germline CDR1 is MDHEN and CDR2 is SYDVKM.

The gene calls are TRBV30 and TRBJ1-1; D is possibly TRBD1 (5 bases). The germline CDR1 and CDR2 sequences are GTSNPN and SVGIG (reference sequence). The CDR3 loop spans 11 amino acids. The V and J ends lost 5 bases and 6 bases respectively, with 10 bases between them. The CDR3 sequence: CAWDGGAEAFF. The CDR3 DNA reads TGTGCCTGGGACGGGGGAGCTGAAGCTTTCTTT.

The chain links TRBV4-1 to TRBJ2-3; D uncertain. Germline V gene lookup returns CDR1 MGHRA and CDR2 YSYEKL. The V end lost 3 bases, the J end lost 7 bases, and 11 bases lay between the germline ends. The CDR3 length is 13 residues. CDR3 loop: CASSQATGNTQYF. CDR3 DNA sequence: TGCGCCAGCAGCCAGGCAACTGGAAATACGCAGTATTTT.

J is TRBJ2-5 and V is TRBV27; either TRBD1 or TRBD2 may fit D (5 bases each). The J call may be incorrect, as the DNA end agrees better with TRBJ2-7. The CDR3 totals 13 residues. Germline V gene lookup returns CDR1 MNHEY and CDR2 SMNVEV (reference sequence). The CDR3 nucleotides are TGTGCCAGCAGTTCGGGACCGAGCTACGAGCAGTACTTC. It codes for CASSSGPSYEQYF.

The chain is built from TRBV9 and TRBJ2-1, with a tentative D call TRBD2 (5 bases). The CDR3 extends over 15 amino acids. Germline values: CDR1 SGDLS, CDR2 YYNGEE. The V and J ends lost 7 bases and 8 bases respectively, with 22 bases between them. As DNA, the CDR3 is TGTGCCAGCTCGGGAAAGGGAGTAGGATTTCATGAGCAGTTCTTC. It specifies CASSGKGVGFHEQFF. Filled out from reference TRBV9 and TRBJ2-1, the complete variable domain reads DSGVTQTPKHLITATGQRVTLRCSPRSGDLSVYWYQQSLDQGLQFLIQYYNGEERAKGNILERFSAQQFPDLHSELNLSSLELGDSALYFCASSGKGVGFHEQFFGPGTRLTVL.

Remarks on this clone: This sample includes further DNA sequences coding for the same CDR3. The V call is TRBV9, the J call TRBJ2-3, with D uncertain. Per the germline V gene, CDR1 is SGDLS and CDR2 is YYNGEE. The CDR3 has 11 amino acids. The V and J ends lost 7 bases and 2 bases respectively, with 5 bases between them. CDR3 sequence reads: CASSYTDTQYF. In DNA form, the CDR3 reads TGTGCCAGCTCCTACACAGATACGCAGTATTTT.

This sequence joins TRBV7-9 and TRBJ2-4; 7 positions match TRBD2. Looked up from germline, CDR1 is SEHNR and CDR2 is FQNEAQ (reference sequence). After removal of 1 base from V and 3 bases from J, the junction contained 6 bases not matched to a gene. The CDR3 totals 16 residues. CDR3 sequence (DNA): TGTGCCAGCAGCTTAGGATGGGGGGGAGGCAAAAACATTCAGTACTTC. Its translation is CASSLGWGGGKNIQYF.

The chain couples TRBV27 to TRBJ1-2; no clear D. Between the trimmed V and J ends, which lost 9 bases and 2 bases, there was a span of 19 bases. The CDR3 is made up of 15 amino acids. Germline assignment: CDR1 MNHEY and CDR2 SMNVEV (reference sequence). CDR3 DNA: TGTGCCAGTAATTCCGATCCTTCAAAAAACTATGGCTACACCTTC. Encoded protein: CASNSDPSKNYGYTF.